The present T cell receptor (beta chain) was sequenced within a study of shared T cell receptors in the human thymus. Assay: immunoSEQ multiplex PCR; the TCRdb copy retains only in-frame clones and omits some. In the table there are more than 550,000 clones, roughly 86% of which are singletons. V gave up 1 base and J gave up 3 bases, with 6 bases separating them. CDR3 length: 12 amino acids. The germline gives CDR1 SQVTM, CDR2 ANQGSEA. In addition, the sample was reused for a study of human thymus T cells. According to that study: Thymic and blood repertoires seemed to favor certain V and J genes.

The chain employs TRBV29-1 and TRBJ1-2; D not certain. The receptor was derived from a boy under three years old with a congenital heart defect. The specimen sequenced was thymocytes. CDR3 coding DNA: TGCAGCGTTGAAGCCGGGGACTATGGCTACACCTTC. This encodes CSVEAGDYGYTF. Full variable domain (rest looked up from reference TRBV29-1 and TRBJ1-2): SAVISQKPSRDICQRGTSLTIQCQVDSQVTMMFWYRQQPGQSLTLIATANQGSEATYESGFVIDKFPISRPNLTFSTLTVSNMSPEDSSIYLCSVEAGDYGYTFGSGTRLTVV.